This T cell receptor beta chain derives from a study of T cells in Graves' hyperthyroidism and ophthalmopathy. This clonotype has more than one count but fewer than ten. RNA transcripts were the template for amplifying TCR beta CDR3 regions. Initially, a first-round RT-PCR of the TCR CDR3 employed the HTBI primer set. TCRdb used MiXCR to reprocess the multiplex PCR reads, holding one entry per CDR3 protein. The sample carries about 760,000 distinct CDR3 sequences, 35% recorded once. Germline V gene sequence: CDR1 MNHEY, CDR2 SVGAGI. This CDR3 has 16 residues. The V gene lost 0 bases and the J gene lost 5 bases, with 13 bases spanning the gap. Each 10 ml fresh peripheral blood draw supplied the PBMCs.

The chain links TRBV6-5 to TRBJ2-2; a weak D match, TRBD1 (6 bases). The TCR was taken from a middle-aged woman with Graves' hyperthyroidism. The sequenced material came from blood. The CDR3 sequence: CASSYSGPQGTGELFF. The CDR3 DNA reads TGTGCCAGCAGTTACTCGGGTCCGCAGGGGACCGGGGAGCTGTTTTTT.